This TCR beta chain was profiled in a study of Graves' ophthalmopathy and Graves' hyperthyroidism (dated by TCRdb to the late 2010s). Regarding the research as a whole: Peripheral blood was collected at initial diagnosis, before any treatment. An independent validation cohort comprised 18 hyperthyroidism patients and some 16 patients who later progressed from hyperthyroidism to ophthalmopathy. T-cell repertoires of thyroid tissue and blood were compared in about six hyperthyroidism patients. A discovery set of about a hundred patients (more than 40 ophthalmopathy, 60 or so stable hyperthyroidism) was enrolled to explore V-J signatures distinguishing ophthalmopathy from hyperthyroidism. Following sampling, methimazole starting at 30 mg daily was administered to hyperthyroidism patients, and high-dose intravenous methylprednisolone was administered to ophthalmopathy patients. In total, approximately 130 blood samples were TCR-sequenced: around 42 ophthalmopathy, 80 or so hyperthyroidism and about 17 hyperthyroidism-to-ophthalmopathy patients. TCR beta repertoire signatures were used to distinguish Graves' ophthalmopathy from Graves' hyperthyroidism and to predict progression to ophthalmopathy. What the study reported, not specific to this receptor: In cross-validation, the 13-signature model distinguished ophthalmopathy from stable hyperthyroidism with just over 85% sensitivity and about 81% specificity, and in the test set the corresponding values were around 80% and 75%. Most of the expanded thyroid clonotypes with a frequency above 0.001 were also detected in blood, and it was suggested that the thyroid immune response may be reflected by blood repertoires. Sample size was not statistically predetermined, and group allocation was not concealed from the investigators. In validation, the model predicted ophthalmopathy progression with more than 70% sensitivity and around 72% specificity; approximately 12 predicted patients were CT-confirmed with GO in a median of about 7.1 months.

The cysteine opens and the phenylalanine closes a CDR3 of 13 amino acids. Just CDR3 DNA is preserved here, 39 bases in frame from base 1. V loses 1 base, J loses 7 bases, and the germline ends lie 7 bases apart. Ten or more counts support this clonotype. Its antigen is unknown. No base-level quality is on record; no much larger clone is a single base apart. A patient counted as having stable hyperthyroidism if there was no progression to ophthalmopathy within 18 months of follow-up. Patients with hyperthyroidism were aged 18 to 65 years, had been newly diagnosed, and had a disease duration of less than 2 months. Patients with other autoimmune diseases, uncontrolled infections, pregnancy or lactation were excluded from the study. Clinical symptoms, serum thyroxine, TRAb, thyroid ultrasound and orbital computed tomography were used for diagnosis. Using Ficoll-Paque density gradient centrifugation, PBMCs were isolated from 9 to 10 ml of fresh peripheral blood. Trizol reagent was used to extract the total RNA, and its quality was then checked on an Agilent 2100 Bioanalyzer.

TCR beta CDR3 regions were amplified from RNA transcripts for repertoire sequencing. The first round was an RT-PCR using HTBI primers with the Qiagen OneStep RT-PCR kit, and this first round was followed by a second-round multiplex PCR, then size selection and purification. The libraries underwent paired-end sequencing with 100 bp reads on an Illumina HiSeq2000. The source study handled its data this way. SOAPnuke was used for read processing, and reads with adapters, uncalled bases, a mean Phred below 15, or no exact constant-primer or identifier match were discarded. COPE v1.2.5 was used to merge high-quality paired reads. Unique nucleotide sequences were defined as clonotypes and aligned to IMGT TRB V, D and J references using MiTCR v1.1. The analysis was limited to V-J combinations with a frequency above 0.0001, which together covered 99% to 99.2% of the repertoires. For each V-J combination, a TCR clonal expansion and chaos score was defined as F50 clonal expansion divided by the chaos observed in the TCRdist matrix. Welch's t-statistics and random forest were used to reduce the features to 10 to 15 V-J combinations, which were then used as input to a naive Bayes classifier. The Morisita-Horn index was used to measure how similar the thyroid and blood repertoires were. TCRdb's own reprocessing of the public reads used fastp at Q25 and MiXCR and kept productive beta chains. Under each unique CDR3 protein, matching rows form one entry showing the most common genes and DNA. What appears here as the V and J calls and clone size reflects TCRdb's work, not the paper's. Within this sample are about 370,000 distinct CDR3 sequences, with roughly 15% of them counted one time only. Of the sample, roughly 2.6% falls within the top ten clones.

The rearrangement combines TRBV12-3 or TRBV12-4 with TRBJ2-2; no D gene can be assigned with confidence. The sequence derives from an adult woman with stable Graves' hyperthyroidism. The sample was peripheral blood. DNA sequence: TGTGCCAGCAGTTTAGAGGGTATCGGGGAGCTGTTTTTT. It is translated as CASSLEGIGELFF.